This T cell receptor beta chain was obtained from a study of control samples from healthy donors and cancer patients. TCRdb's copy holds only in-frame clones and misses some; the assay was immunoSEQ multiplex PCR. The profile covers 200,000 to 250,000 clones, with just under 95% appearing a single time and roughly 1.6% taken by the ten largest. Per the germline V gene, CDR1 is MNHEY and CDR2 is SVGAGI. The V and J ends lost 6 bases and 0 bases respectively, with 15 bases between them. The CDR3 covers 15 residues. This TCR came from a man in his fifties in good health. The chain recombines TRBV6-5 with TRBJ2-7, with unresolved D. Sequencing was done on a sample of blood. The CDR3 region has the DNA TGTGCCAGCAGCCGCGAGACCCCAACCTCCTACGAGCAGTACTTC. Translating gives CASSRETPTSYEQYF.